These 23 T cell receptor beta chains share one sample of origin, sequenced in a study of CD8+ T cells in alopecia areata. RNA, once extracted, was reverse transcribed into cDNA for use as the sequencing template. Assay used: immunoSEQ multiplex PCR; TCRdb lists only in-frame clones, some missing. The sample contains about 150,000 clones, roughly 50% of which appear only once. What was sequenced was CD4+ T cells sorted from blood. The receptors here all came from a human donor with alopecia areata.

The CDR3 is CASCGLTYEQYF. For the CDR3, the DNA is TGTGCCAGCTGCGGGCTAACCTACGAGCAGTACTTC. This chain connects TRBV28 to TRBJ2-7; possible D gene TRBD2, 5 bases. V was pared by 8 bases and J by 2 bases, with 10 bases between. The germline gives CDR1 MDHEN, CDR2 SYDVKM. The CDR3 has 12 residues.

The chain uses TRBV5-1 and TRBJ2-2; D may be TRBD1 (6 bases). With 4 bases removed from V and 5 bases from J, the gap between germline ends came to 12 bases. The germline gives CDR1 SGHRS, CDR2 YFSETQ. The CDR3 runs to 14 residues. The CDR3 spells CASSIGQMTGELFF. The DNA of the CDR3 is TGCGCCAGCAGCATCGGACAGATGACCGGGGAGCTGTTTTTT. The whole variable domain, remainder taken from reference TRBV5-1 and TRBJ2-2, is KAGVTQTPRYLIKTRGQQVTLSCSPISGHRSVSWYQQTPGQGLQFLFEYFSETQRNKGNFPGRFSGRQFSNSRSEMNVSTLELGDSALYLCASSIGQMTGELFFGEGSRLTVL.

The chain joins TRBV29-1 to TRBJ1-1, with 9 bases matching TRBD1. In germline, CDR1 is SQVTM, CDR2 ANQGSEA. This CDR3 comprises 13 residues. J was trimmed by 4 bases and V by 7 bases; bases with no gene match: 7. CDR3 amino acids: CSAHRGHITEAFF. The CDR3 nucleotides are TGCAGCGCACACAGGGGGCATATCACTGAAGCTTTCTTT.

The rearrangement joins TRBV10-3 to TRBJ1-2; TRBD1 aligns across 7 bases. J gave up 4 bases and V 4 bases, and 3 bases lay outside the gene matches. The length of the CDR3 is 13 residues. In germline, CDR1 is ENHRY, CDR2 SYGVKD. Here the CDR3 reads CAISAGQFYGYTF. The DNA of the CDR3 is TGTGCCATCAGTGCGGGACAGTTCTATGGCTACACCTTC.

The table lists this clone with a few counts. The chain uses TRBV6-6 and TRBJ1-5; possibly TRBD1 for D (5 bases). Germline V gene lookup returns CDR1 MNHNY and CDR2 SVGAGI (reference sequence). The germline V and J ends were trimmed by 4 bases and 7 bases, with 11 bases remaining between them. CDR3 length: 13 amino acids. The CDR3 loop reads CASSSTAGQPQHF. The CDR3, as DNA: TGTGCCAGCAGTTCGACAGCCGGACAGCCCCAGCATTTT.

The chain uses TRBV27 and TRBJ2-7; TRBD1 might be the D (6 bases). The CDR3 contains 16 residues. Germline loops: CDR1 MNHEY, CDR2 SMNVEV (reference sequence). V was trimmed by 6 bases and J by 1 base, leaving 19 bases between them. CDR3 bases: TGTGCCAGCAGCACGACGGGACAATCGGGGTCCTACGAGCAGTACTTC. Translation gives CASSTTGQSGSYEQYF.

This chain joins TRBV7-2 and TRBJ2-3; 12 bases match TRBD2. V shed 8 bases and J 3 bases; nucleotides not matched to a gene: 3. This CDR3 spans 14 amino acids. Germline V gene data show CDR1 as SGHTA and CDR2 as FQGNSA. The CDR3 loop is CASVTSGSTDTQYF. In DNA form, the CDR3 reads TGTGCCAGCGTGACTAGCGGGAGTACAGATACGCAGTATTTT.

This chain connects TRBV19 to TRBJ2-6; D is ambiguous. There are 18 residues in the CDR3. Looked up from germline, CDR1 is LNHDA and CDR2 is SQIVND (reference sequence). V lost 6 bases and J 0 bases, leaving 18 bases between the germline ends. As DNA, the CDR3 is TGTGCCAGTAGCTCCCTATTTCTCGTAGGCTCTGGGGCCAACGTCCTGACTTTC. Protein: CASSSLFLVGSGANVLTF. The entire variable domain, with the rest obtained from reference TRBV19 and TRBJ2-6, is as follows: DGGITQSPKYLFRKEGQNVTLSCEQNLNHDAMYWYRQDPGQGLRLIYYSQIVNDFQKGDIAEGYSVSREKKESFPLTVTSAQKNPTAFYLCASSSLFLVGSGANVLTFGAGSRLTVL.

This clone showed up just a few times. The genes are TRBV14 and TRBJ2-1; D gene unclear. Germline V gene lookup returns CDR1 SGHDN and CDR2 FVKESK. Trimming shortened V by 4 bases and J by 10 bases, and 14 bases separated the two germline ends. CDR3 length: 13 amino acids. CDR3 nucleotides: TGTGCCAGCAGCCCGGAATTTAAAGGGGAGCAGTTCTTC. Protein sequence: CASSPEFKGEQFF.

This clone was counted only a few times. V and J are TRBV11-2 and TRBJ2-3; the D gene is possibly TRBD1 (6 bases). Germline CDR1 is SGHAT and CDR2 is FQNNGV. This CDR3 region has 18 residues. V was trimmed by 5 bases and J by 2 bases, leaving 23 bases between them. The CDR3 nucleotides are TGTGCCAGCAGCCTCCGACCCCCCGACAGGTTTCTCACAGATACGCAGTATTTT. Its translation: CASSLRPPDRFLTDTQYF.

CDR3 residues: CASSGISTVDTQYF. For the CDR3, the DNA is TGTGCCAGCAGTGGGATTTCCACGGTGGATACGCAGTATTTT. The J gene is TRBJ2-3, the V gene TRBV27; the D is unclear. The germline gives CDR1 MNHEY, CDR2 SMNVEV (reference sequence). Trimming removed 5 bases at V and 6 bases at J, with 15 bases between. This CDR3 contains 14 residues.

The J gene is TRBJ2-1, the V gene TRBV4-1, with D perhaps given as TRBD1 or TRBD2 (5 bases each). Germline CDR1 is MGHRA and CDR2 is YSYEKL. The CDR3 extends over 16 amino acids. Trimming cost V 0 bases and J 5 bases, with 14 bases left between them. CDR3 region: CASSQDPGTANNEQFF. DNA of the CDR3: TGCGCCAGCAGCCAAGATCCCGGGACCGCAAACAATGAGCAGTTCTTC.

CDR3 loop: CSVLDRPGAGELFF. For the CDR3, the DNA is TGCAGCGTTCTCGATAGACCGGGGGCCGGGGAGCTGTTTTTT. The genes are TRBV29-1 and TRBJ2-2; a weak D match, TRBD2 (6 bases). V was shortened by 5 bases and J by 6 bases, with 16 bases between the two germline ends. Per the germline V gene, CDR1 is SQVTM and CDR2 is ANQGSEA. The CDR3 contains 14 residues.

The CDR3 protein is CASSEPLTGNYGYTF. CDR3 sequence (DNA): TGTGCCAGCAGTGAACCCTTGACAGGGAACTATGGCTACACCTTC. The V gene is TRBV2, the J gene TRBJ1-2, with TRBD1 matching over 7 bases. Trimming at V came to 2 bases and at J to 2 bases, leaving 5 bases not matched to a gene. This CDR3 has 15 amino acids. The germline CDR1 and CDR2 sequences are SNHLY and FYNNEI.

This clone was picked up a small number of times. The gene calls are TRBV5-1 and TRBJ2-7; weak D call: TRBD1 (5 bases). The CDR3 covers 13 residues. Trimming removed 4 bases at V and 4 bases at J, with 12 bases between. Germline CDR1 and CDR2: SGHRS and YFSETQ. DNA of the CDR3: TGCGCCAGCAGCGGAACCCCAGGGTACGAGCAGTACTTC. This sequence encodes CASSGTPGYEQYF.

J is TRBJ2-5 and V is TRBV6-5; D possibly corresponds to TRBD1 (6 bases). The CDR3 covers 14 residues. CDR1 MNHEY and CDR2 SVGAGI come from the germline V gene. The V and J ends lost 2 bases and 7 bases respectively, with 14 bases between them. The CDR3 region is CASSYGEGEGTQYF. The CDR3 bases are TGTGCCAGCAGTTACGGAGAGGGGGAAGGGACCCAGTACTTC.

The chain recombines TRBV29-1 with TRBJ2-7; D may be TRBD2 (6 bases). The V and J ends lost 5 bases and 3 bases respectively, with 14 bases between them. CDR3 length: 13 amino acids. Germline CDR1 reads SQVTM; CDR2 reads ANQGSEA. CDR3 protein: CSVRRDSNYEQYF. CDR3 sequence (DNA): TGCAGCGTTCGCCGGGACTCTAACTACGAGCAGTACTTC.

The CDR3: CASSSTGTRSYGYTF. In DNA form, the CDR3 reads TGCGCCAGCAGCTCAACAGGGACCCGGAGCTATGGCTACACCTTC. The chain is built from TRBV5-1 and TRBJ1-2; D possibly corresponds to TRBD1 (6 bases). Trimming left V 3 bases short and J 4 bases short, with 16 bases between. CDR1 is SGHRS and CDR2 is YFSETQ in the germline V gene. The CDR3 length is 15 residues.

The chain couples TRBV6-6 to TRBJ2-1; unclear D gene. With 2 bases removed from V and 5 bases from J, the gap between germline ends came to 7 bases. CDR1 is MNHNY and CDR2 is SVGAGI in the germline V gene (reference sequence). This CDR3 comprises 13 residues. For the CDR3, the DNA is TGTGCCAGCAGTTACGGACGAAACAATGAGCAGTTCTTC. This sequence encodes CASSYGRNNEQFF.

A few counts support this clone. V usage is TRBV7-6 and J usage is TRBJ2-5; D is ambiguous. Germline loops: CDR1 SGHVS, CDR2 FNYEAQ. V was trimmed by 1 base and J by 4 bases, leaving 7 bases between them. The CDR3 spans 13 residues. CDR3 protein: CASSLVYTETQYF. The CDR3 region has the DNA TGTGCCAGCAGCTTAGTATATACAGAGACCCAGTACTTC.

The J gene is TRBJ2-5, the V gene TRBV28; TRBD1 matches 9 bases. The CDR3 totals 14 residues. Germline CDR1 reads MDHEN; CDR2 reads SYDVKM. Losses at the gene ends were 7 bases for V and 5 bases for J; bases not matched to a gene: 8. CDR3 DNA sequence: TGTGCCAGCAACAAACAGGGGGCGTTGGAGACCCAGTACTTC. Its translation: CASNKQGALETQYF.

This clone turned up a few times. V is TRBV19 and J is TRBJ2-1; 7 bases match TRBD1. V was clipped by 3 bases and J by 3 bases; unmatched bases: 5. Germline V gene lookup returns CDR1 LNHDA and CDR2 SQIVND (reference sequence). The CDR3 spans 15 residues. Here the CDR3 reads CASSIPGQRYNEQFF. The DNA of the CDR3 is TGTGCCAGTAGTATCCCGGGACAGCGCTACAATGAGCAGTTCTTC.

The rearrangement uses TRBV2 and TRBJ2-6, with D hard to call. The V end was cut by 4 bases, the J end by 0 bases, with 7 bases between. Germline CDR1 is SNHLY and CDR2 is FYNNEI. This CDR3 is built from 15 residues. The CDR3 DNA reads TGTGCCAGCAGTGGGCATTACTCTGGGGCCAACGTCCTGACTTTC. Its translation: CASSGHYSGANVLTF.